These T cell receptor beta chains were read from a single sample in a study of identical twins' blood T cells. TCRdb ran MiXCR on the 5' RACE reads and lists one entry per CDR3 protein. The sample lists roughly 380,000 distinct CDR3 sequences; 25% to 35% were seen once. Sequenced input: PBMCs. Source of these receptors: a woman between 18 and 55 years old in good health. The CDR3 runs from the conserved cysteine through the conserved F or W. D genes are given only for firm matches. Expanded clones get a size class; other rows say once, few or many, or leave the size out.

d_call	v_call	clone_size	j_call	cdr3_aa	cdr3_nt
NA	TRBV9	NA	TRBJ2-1	CASSPRDFHHEQFF	TGTGCCAGCAGCCCCCGGGACTTCCACCATGAGCAGTTCTTC
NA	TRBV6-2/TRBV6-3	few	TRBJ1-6	CASSYTRIRSPLHF	TGTGCCAGCAGTTACACCAGGATCCGTTCACCCCTCCACTTT
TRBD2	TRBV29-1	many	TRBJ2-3	CSVHRTGGPQYF	TGCAGCGTTCATCGTACGGGGGGACCCCAGTATTTT
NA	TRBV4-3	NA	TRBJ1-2	CASSQGSSSRGYGYTF	TGCGCCAGCAGCCAAGGTTCTTCCAGCCGGGGGTATGGCTACACCTTC
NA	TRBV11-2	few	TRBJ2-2	CASIVTGELFF	TGTGCCAGCATTGTGACCGGGGAGCTGTTTTTT
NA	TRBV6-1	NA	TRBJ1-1	CASSEGGYDEAFF	TGTGCCAGCAGTGAAGGGGGGTATGATGAAGCTTTCTTT
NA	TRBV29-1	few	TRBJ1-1	CSAQPPGNTEAFF	TGCAGCGCTCAACCCCCTGGGAACACTGAAGCTTTCTTT
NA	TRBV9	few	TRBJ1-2	CASSVGETGWGYTF	TGTGCCAGCAGCGTAGGGGAGACTGGCTGGGGCTACACCTTC
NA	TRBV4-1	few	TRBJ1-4	CASSQDQRHRGWEKLFF	TGCGCCAGCAGCCAAGATCAGCGGCACCGGGGTTGGGAAAAACTGTTTTTT
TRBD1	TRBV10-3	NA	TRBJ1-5	CATGGQANQPQHF	TGTGCCACCGGAGGACAGGCGAATCAGCCTCAGCATTTT
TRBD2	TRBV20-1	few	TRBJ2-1	CSAREPFSGRRNEQFF	TGCAGTGCTAGAGAGCCCTTTAGCGGGAGGAGGAATGAGCAGTTCTTC
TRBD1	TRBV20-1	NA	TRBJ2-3	CSAPGRGLGTDTQYF	TGCAGTGCTCCTGGCAGGGGGCTAGGCACAGATACGCAGTATTTT
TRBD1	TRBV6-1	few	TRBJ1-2	CASSENVGDSVPYGYTF	TGTGCCAGCAGTGAAAATGTTGGGGACAGTGTTCCCTATGGCTACACCTTC
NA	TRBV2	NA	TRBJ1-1	CASSSDWGTTEAFF	TGTGCCAGCAGTAGCGACTGGGGAACGACTGAAGCTTTCTTT
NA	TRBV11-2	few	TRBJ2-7	CASSLGGRNRYEQYF	TGTGCCAGCAGCTTAGGAGGCAGGAACCGTTACGAGCAGTACTTC
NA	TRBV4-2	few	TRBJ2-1	CASRGDNEQFF	TGTGCCAGCCGAGGTGACAATGAGCAGTTCTTC
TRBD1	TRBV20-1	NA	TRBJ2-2	CSATGGIGTGELFF	TGCAGTGCCACAGGGGGCATCGGCACCGGGGAGCTGTTTTTT
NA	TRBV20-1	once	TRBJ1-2	CSASIGAGYTF	TGCAGTGCTAGCATCGGGGCAGGCTACACCTTC
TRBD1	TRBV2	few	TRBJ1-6	CASKNRGQISPLHF	TGTGCCAGCAAAAACAGGGGGCAGATATCACCCCTCCACTTT
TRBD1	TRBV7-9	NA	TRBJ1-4	CAGSFTTGTNEKLFF	TGTGCCGGCAGCTTCACGACAGGGACTAATGAAAAACTGTTTTTT
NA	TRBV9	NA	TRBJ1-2	CASSALTSRSYGYTF	TGTGCCAGCAGCGCCCTGACAAGTCGATCATATGGCTACACCTTC
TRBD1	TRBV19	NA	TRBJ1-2	CASSIDQGQNNYGYTF	TGTGCCAGTAGTATCGACCAGGGACAGAATAACTATGGCTACACCTTC
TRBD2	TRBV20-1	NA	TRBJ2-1	CSAILAGYNEQFF	TGCAGTGCAATACTAGCGGGGTACAATGAGCAGTTCTTC
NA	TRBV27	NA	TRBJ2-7	CASNPLVLSYEQYF	TGTGCCAGCAATCCACTCGTACTCTCCTACGAGCAGTACTTC
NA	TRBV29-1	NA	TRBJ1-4	CSVVAGGTNEKLFF	TGCAGCGTTGTAGCCGGGGGAACTAATGAAAAACTGTTTTTT